This TCR beta chain was recorded in a study of PD-1 blockade in mismatch repair-deficient tumors. General observations from the study: Rapid post-treatment expansion, then contraction, generally preceding radiologic response, marked tumor-resident clones.

This clone was picked up one time. No antigen is known for it. The data were produced by immunoSEQ multiplex PCR, yet TCRdb's version contains in-frame clones alone and is incomplete. The sample has some 120,000 clones, about 86% seen once. The germline gives CDR1 SNHLY, CDR2 FYNNEI. The CDR3 is 14 residues long. V lost 4 bases, J lost 6 bases, and 12 bases lay in between. The source is an adult with mismatch repair-deficient cancer. The chain links TRBV2 to TRBJ2-2, with D perhaps matching TRBD1 or TRBD2 (5 bases each). The sample here was peripheral blood, taken 44 weeks after starting pembrolizumab. CDR3 coding DNA: TGTGCCAGCAGTGCCGTCAGAGGGGCCGGGGAGCTGTTTTTT. Translating it yields CASSAVRGAGELFF.